This TCR beta chain was recovered during a study of blood T cells in healthy people across ages. Study-wide points: Diversity estimates from one million T cells were considered underestimates.

J lost 9 bases, V lost 5 bases, and 4 bases had no gene match. The CDR3 sequence is 13 residues long. Worth noting for this clonotype: Its antigen is undetermined.

It was with a sample-barcoded 5' primer and a J-beta primer mix that a second PCR of about 6 to 12 cycles was run. A single record per CDR3 protein comes from TCRdb applying MiXCR to the 5' RACE reads. Of just over 1 million distinct CDR3 sequences listed, 40% to 45% were seen once; the top ten hold 18%. Sequenced: blood. The chain has TRBV12-3 or TRBV12-4 and TRBJ2-1, with TRBD1 matching 10 bases. This sequence originates from an older woman in good health. The CDR3 DNA reads as TGTGCCAGCAGTCGACAGGGGGCGAGTGAGCAGTTCTTC. It translates to CASSRQGASEQFF.